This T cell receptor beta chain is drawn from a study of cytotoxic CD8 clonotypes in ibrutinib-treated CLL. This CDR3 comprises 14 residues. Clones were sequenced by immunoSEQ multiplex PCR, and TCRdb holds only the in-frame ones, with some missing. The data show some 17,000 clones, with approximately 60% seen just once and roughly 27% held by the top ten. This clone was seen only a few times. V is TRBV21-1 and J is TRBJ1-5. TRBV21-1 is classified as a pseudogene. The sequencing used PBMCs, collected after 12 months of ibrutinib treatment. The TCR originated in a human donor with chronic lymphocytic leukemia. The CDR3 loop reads CASSKDRRAQPQHF. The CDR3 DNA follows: TGTGCCAGCAGCAAAGATAGAAGGGCACAGCCCCAGCATTTT.